One and the same sample provided the 26 T cell receptor beta chains below, sequenced in a study of HIV-infected patients and healthy controls. One entry per CDR3 protein, called by TCRdb with MiXCR from the 5' RACE reads. Counted here are over 55,000 distinct CDR3 sequences, approximately 16% occurring once; the ten biggest clones make up 5.5% to 6%. Sequenced material: CD4+ T cells from blood. These TCRs come from a human donor in good health.

The genes are TRBV5-6 and TRBJ2-1; D may be TRBD2 (6 bases). The germline CDR1 and CDR2 sequences are SGHDT and YYEEEE. CDR3 length: 16 residues. V was clipped by 5 bases and J by 5 bases, with 20 bases between them. The chain's CDR3 is CASREGLNYRNNEQFF. The CDR3 bases are TGTGCCAGCAGGGAGGGACTGAACTACCGAAACAATGAGCAGTTCTTC.

This chain connects TRBV7-9 to TRBJ1-5, with TRBD1 identical over 7 bases. Germline-derived CDR1 and CDR2 are SEHNR and FQNEAQ (reference sequence). The CDR3 extends over 14 amino acids. Trimming took 4 bases from V and 7 from J; bases not matched to a gene: 7. The CDR3, as DNA: TGTGCCAGCAGCTCGACAGGGTTCCCCCAGCCCCAGCATTTT. Protein: CASSSTGFPQPQHF.

J is TRBJ2-3 and V is TRBV20-1; D is tentatively TRBD1 or TRBD2 (5 bases each). The germline V and J ends were trimmed by 6 bases and 1 base, with 17 bases remaining between them. The CDR3 length is 15 residues. Germline V gene data show CDR1 as DFQATT and CDR2 as SNEGSKA (reference sequence). The CDR3 spells CSAGSSGRGTDTQYF. DNA of the CDR3: TGCAGTGCAGGCTCTTCGGGGCGGGGCACAGATACGCAGTATTTT.

In its sample, this clonotype was seen a few times. The chain recombines TRBV10-1 with TRBJ2-7; unclear D gene. CDR1 and CDR2 (germline): WNHNN, SYGVQD (reference sequence). The CDR3 has 8 amino acids. Trimming took 11 bases from V and 6 from J, leaving 5 bases between them. The CDR3 sequence: CAHSEQYF. As DNA, the CDR3 is TGCGCCCACTCCGAGCAGTACTTC.

CDR3 bases: TGCAGTGCAATGACTAGCGGGAGGGTCACAGATACGCAGTATTTT. Amino acid sequence: CSAMTSGRVTDTQYF. This chain links TRBV20-1 with TRBJ2-3; the match to TRBD2 covers 14 bases. The CDR3 has 15 residues. CDR1 and CDR2 (germline): DFQATT, SNEGSKA (reference sequence). V trimming: 6 bases; J trimming: 2 bases; junction bases outside the gene matches: 4.

J is TRBJ2-1 and V is TRBV12-3 or TRBV12-4, with no clear D. This CDR3 has 14 amino acids. Trimming left V 4 bases short and J 8 bases short, with 15 bases between. This CDR3 reads CASSSGPLVDEQFF. For the CDR3, the DNA is TGTGCCAGCAGTTCCGGCCCCCTGGTGGATGAGCAGTTCTTC.

A remark on this clonotype: A junction end diverges from the germline sequence, so it may reflect a read error. The chain joins TRBV6-6 to TRBJ2-7; D is perhaps TRBD1 (5 bases). Germline CDR1 MNHNY, CDR2 SVGAGI (reference sequence). The CDR3 totals 14 residues. CDR3 protein: CASSYFEQEFRSCF. The CDR3 bases are TGTGCCAGCAGTTACTTCGAACAGGAGTTCCGATCGTGCTTC.

V usage is TRBV7-3 and J usage is TRBJ2-1; 11 nucleotides line up with TRBD1. The CDR3 consists of 15 residues. CDR1 and CDR2 (germline): SGHTA, FQGTGA. The V segment lost 5 bases and the J segment 8 bases; nucleotides outside the gene matches: 8. CDR3 in DNA: TGTGCCAGCAGCCTCGTCCCGGGACAGGGGGATGAGCAGTTCTTC. Its protein product is CASSLVPGQGDEQFF.

The chain combines TRBV5-1 with TRBJ2-5, with D tentatively TRBD2 (6 bases). CDR3 length: 14 residues. With 0 bases removed from V and 5 bases from J, the gap between germline ends came to 11 bases. The germline CDR1 and CDR2 sequences are SGHRS and YFSETQ. This CDR3 reads CASSLGGDSETQYF. Written as DNA, the CDR3 is TGCGCCAGCAGCTTGGGCGGGGACTCGGAGACCCAGTACTTC.

A few counts support this clonotype. The chain combines TRBV5-1 with TRBJ2-7; 10 bases agree with TRBD2. CDR1 is SGHRS, CDR2 YFSETQ, per germline. V lost 2 bases, J lost 3 bases, and 5 bases stayed unmatched. This CDR3 is built from 15 residues. CDR3 sequence: CASSFLAGDRYEQYF. CDR3 in DNA: TGCGCCAGCAGCTTTCTAGCGGGGGACCGCTACGAGCAGTACTTC.

The V call is TRBV2, the J call TRBJ1-6; D gene uncertain. V shed 3 bases and J shed 7 bases, with 7 bases lying between them. Germline-derived CDR1 and CDR2 are SNHLY and FYNNEI. There are 13 residues in the CDR3. CDR3 nucleotide sequence: TGTGCCAGCAGTGATACCTGGAATTCACCCCTCCACTTT. It codes for CASSDTWNSPLHF.

This chain links TRBV11-1 with TRBJ1-6; D possibly corresponds to TRBD1 (6 bases). Trimming removed 2 bases from V and 12 bases from J, with 17 bases in between. CDR1 and CDR2 (germline): SGHAT, FQDESV (reference sequence). The CDR3 sequence is 15 residues long. This chain's CDR3 is CASSLRRDGGQPLHF. Here the CDR3 DNA reads TGTGCCAGCAGCTTACGGCGTGATGGGGGCCAACCCCTCCACTTT.

The chain recombines TRBV12-3 or TRBV12-4 with TRBJ1-2; D possibly corresponds to TRBD1 (5 bases). The CDR3 runs 11 residues. V gave up 5 bases and J gave up 7 bases, with 8 bases separating them. The CDR3 DNA follows: TGTGCCAGCAGTAAGGGGTCTGGCTACACCTTC. This sequence encodes CASSKGSGYTF.

This clonotype has more than one count but fewer than ten. J is TRBJ2-1 and V is TRBV6-2 or TRBV6-3, with TRBD1 as a possible D gene (5 bases). The germline V gene has CDR1 MNHEY and CDR2 SVGEGT. CDR3 length equals 11 residues. Trimming shortened V by 10 bases and J by 9 bases, and 13 bases separated the two germline ends. DNA of the CDR3: TGTGCCACCGCGCAGGGTGGTGAGCAGTTCTTC. It yields the protein CATAQGGEQFF.

This clonotype has more than one count but fewer than ten. This sequence joins TRBV9 and TRBJ2-1; D may be TRBD1 or TRBD2 (6 bases each). Trimming pared 0 bases from V and 0 bases from J, leaving 16 bases between. The CDR3 spans 18 residues. Germline CDR1 SGDLS, CDR2 YYNGEE. CDR3 sequence reads: CASSVEGGLHRSYNEQFF. In DNA, the CDR3 is TGTGCCAGCAGCGTAGAGGGGGGACTTCACCGCTCCTACAATGAGCAGTTCTTC.

The chain is built from TRBV6-5 and TRBJ2-3, with a weak D call TRBD2 (6 bases). The germline V gene encodes CDR1 MNHEY and CDR2 SVGAGI. The V gene lost 2 bases and the J gene lost 0 bases, with 9 bases spanning the gap. The CDR3 has 15 amino acids. As DNA, the CDR3 is TGTGCCAGCAGTTACGGGGGACTTAGCACAGATACGCAGTATTTT. Amino acids: CASSYGGLSTDTQYF.

This clonotype showed up just once. The V and J genes are TRBV13 and TRBJ2-7, with D tentatively TRBD1 (5 bases). Germline CDR1 reads PRHDT; CDR2 reads FYEKMQ (reference sequence). This CDR3 spans 14 amino acids. V gave up 5 bases and J gave up 0 bases, with 11 bases separating them. The CDR3 loop reads CASSPTGASYEQYF. The CDR3 DNA sequence: TGTGCCAGCAGCCCCACAGGCGCCTCCTACGAGCAGTACTTC.

The rearrangement uses TRBV18 and TRBJ2-4; possible D gene TRBD1, 5 bases. The germline V gene encodes CDR1 KGHSH and CDR2 LQKENI. V was pared by 3 bases and J by 1 base, with 10 bases between. CDR3 length equals 15 residues. CDR3 sequence (DNA): TGTGCCAGCTCACCCTCGGACACGGCCAAAAACATTCAGTACTTC. Amino acid sequence: CASSPSDTAKNIQYF.

There are many counts of this clonotype. The V gene is TRBV7-2, the J gene TRBJ1-4; D is ambiguous. The CDR3 loop spans 13 amino acids. V was clipped by 6 bases and J by 8 bases, with 13 bases between them. CDR1 and CDR2 (germline): SGHTA, FQGNSA. The CDR3 DNA sequence: TGTGCCAGCAGAGGTCGGCCGGAAGAAAAACTGTTTTTT. Translating gives CASRGRPEEKLFF.

This clonotype occurred many times. This chain connects TRBV7-3 to TRBJ2-3, with 10 positions matching TRBD2. This CDR3 is built from 14 residues. Trimming cost V 5 bases and J 3 bases; bases outside gene matches: 2. The germline V gene has CDR1 SGHTA and CDR2 FQGTGA. DNA of the CDR3: TGTGCCAGCAGCCCGGGACTAGCGACAGATACGCAGTATTTT. It translates to CASSPGLATDTQYF.

The table lists this clonotype with a few counts. The chain couples TRBV7-2 to TRBJ2-5; D is uncertain. The germline CDR1 and CDR2 sequences are SGHTA and FQGNSA. With 1 base removed from V and 4 bases from J, the gap between germline ends came to 13 bases. The CDR3 is made up of 15 amino acids. The CDR3 region is CASSLDFPRRETQYF. The DNA of the CDR3 is TGTGCCAGCAGCTTAGATTTCCCAAGACGAGAGACCCAGTACTTC.

The chain has TRBV7-9 and TRBJ2-7; TRBD2 matches 12 bases. This CDR3 region has 16 residues. V lost 0 bases and J lost 3; bases outside the gene matches: 3. Germline assignment: CDR1 SEHNR and CDR2 FQNEAQ (reference sequence). The chain's CDR3 is CASSLAGTSGRYEQYF. The DNA of the CDR3 is TGTGCCAGCAGCTTAGCCGGGACTAGCGGGCGCTACGAGCAGTACTTC.

A few counts support this clonotype. The chain couples TRBV7-9 to TRBJ1-1; 8 nucleotides match TRBD1. Germline loops: CDR1 SEHNR, CDR2 FQNEAQ (reference sequence). The CDR3 totals 15 residues. The J segment lost 0 bases and the V segment lost 4 bases, leaving 4 bases of the junction unmatched. DNA for the CDR3: TGTGCCAGCAGCTCCGGACAGGGATTGAACACTGAAGCTTTCTTT. Encoded protein: CASSSGQGLNTEAFF.

This clonotype was observed many times. V and J are TRBV24-1 and TRBJ2-1; TRBD1 is a possible D gene (6 bases). CDR1 and CDR2 from the germline V gene are KGHDR and SFDVKD. The CDR3 contains 13 residues. V was pared by 6 bases and J by 4 bases, with 9 bases between. The CDR3 DNA reads as TGTGCCACCAGTCCCACAGGGTACAATGAGCAGTTCTTC. Its translation: CATSPTGYNEQFF.

In this sample, this clonotype turned up a few times. This chain joins TRBV7-2 and TRBJ2-1, with 7 positions matching TRBD1. Germline loops: CDR1 SGHTA, CDR2 FQGNSA. There are 15 residues in the CDR3. V shed 5 bases, J shed 1 base, and the junction held 5 bases outside the gene matches. CDR3 nucleotides: TGTGCCAGCAGCCGACAGGGTTGGTCCTACAATGAGCAGTTCTTC. Translating gives CASSRQGWSYNEQFF. The full variable domain, completed using reference TRBV7-2 and TRBJ2-1, is GAGVSQSPSNKVTEKGKDVELRCDPISGHTALYWYRQSLGQGLEFLIYFQGNSAPDKSGLPSDRFSAERTGGSVSTLTIQRTQQEDSAVYLCASSRQGWSYNEQFFGPGTRLTVL.

Comments on this clonotype: One end of the junction is discordant with germline, which a read error may explain. The chain couples TRBV6-1 to TRBJ1-4; D is uncertain. Germline-derived CDR1 and CDR2 are MNHNS and SASEGT. There are 13 residues in the CDR3. This chain's CDR3 is CASSAITYEKLFF. CDR3 nucleotide sequence: TGTGCCAGCAGTGCTATAACTTATGAAAAACTGTTTTTT.